This record looks at one TCR beta chain sequence and its context. This sample is part of a study of shared clonotypes between healthy human individuals. The V gene lost 3 bases and the J gene lost 12 bases, with 15 bases spanning the gap. The CDR3 is made up of 13 amino acids. Per germline, CDR1 LNHNV and CDR2 YYDKDF (reference sequence). The method was immunoSEQ multiplex PCR; TCRdb's version includes in-frame clones alone and lacks a portion of them. The sample contains about 1.5 million clones, 95% to 99% of which appear only once. The chain is built from TRBV15 and TRBJ2-1; unclear D gene. The sequence derives from a young man in good health. The sequencing sample was made of naive CD4+ T cells sorted from blood. Subset here: CD45RA+ positively selected. The chain's CDR3 is CATSRGSESRQFF. Here the CDR3 DNA reads TGTGCCACCAGCAGGGGGTCGGAGTCGCGGCAGTTCTTC.